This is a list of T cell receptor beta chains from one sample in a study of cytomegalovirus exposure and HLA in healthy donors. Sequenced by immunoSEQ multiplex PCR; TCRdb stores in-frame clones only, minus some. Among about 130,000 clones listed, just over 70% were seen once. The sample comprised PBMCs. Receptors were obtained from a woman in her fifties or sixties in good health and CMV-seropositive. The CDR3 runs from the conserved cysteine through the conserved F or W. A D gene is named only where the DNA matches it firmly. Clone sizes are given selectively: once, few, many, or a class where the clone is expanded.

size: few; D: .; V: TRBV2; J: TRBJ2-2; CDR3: CASTGLTTGELFF; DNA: TGTGCCAGCACCGGACTTACAACCGGGGAGCTGTTTTTT
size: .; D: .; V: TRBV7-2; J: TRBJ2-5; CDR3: CASSPTYQETQYF; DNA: TGTGCCAGCAGCCCTACGTACCAAGAGACCCAGTACTTC
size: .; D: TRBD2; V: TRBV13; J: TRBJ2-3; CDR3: CASSSPSARLAGGDTQYF; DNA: TGTGCCAGCAGCTCCCCCTCCGCAAGGCTAGCGGGGGGGGATACGCAGTATTTT
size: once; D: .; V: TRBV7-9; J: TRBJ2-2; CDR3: CASSRDTGELFF; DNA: TGTGCCAGCAGCCGAGACACCGGGGAGCTGTTTTTT
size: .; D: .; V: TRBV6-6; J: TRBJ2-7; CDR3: CASSRGLTYEQYF; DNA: TGTGCCAGCAGTAGGGGACTCACCTACGAGCAGTACTTC
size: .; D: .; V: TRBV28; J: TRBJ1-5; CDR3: CASSSTGNWNQPQHF; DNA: TGTGCCAGCAGTAGCACAGGGAATTGGAATCAGCCCCAGCATTTT
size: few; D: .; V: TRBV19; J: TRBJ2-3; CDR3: CACAGERTDTQYF; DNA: TGTGCCTGCGCAGGGGAGCGCACAGATACGCAGTATTTT
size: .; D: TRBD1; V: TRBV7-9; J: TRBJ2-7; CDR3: CSSSFPGQGNYEQYF; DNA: TGTTCCAGCAGCTTCCCTGGACAGGGTAACTACGAGCAGTACTTC
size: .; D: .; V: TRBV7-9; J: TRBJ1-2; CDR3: CASSLAGTDYGYTF; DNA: TGTGCCAGCAGCTTGGCAGGGACTGACTATGGCTACACCTTC
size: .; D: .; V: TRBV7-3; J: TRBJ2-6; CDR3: CASTKWRGRASGANVLTF; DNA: TGTGCCAGCACCAAATGGAGAGGCCGCGCGTCTGGGGCCAACGTCCTGACTTTC
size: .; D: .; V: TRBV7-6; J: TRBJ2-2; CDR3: CASSPGRANTGELFF; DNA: TGTGCCAGCAGCCCGGGAAGGGCGAACACCGGGGAGCTGTTTTTT
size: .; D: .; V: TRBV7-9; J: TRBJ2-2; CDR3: CSSSRDTGELFF; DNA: TGTTCCAGCAGCCGAGACACCGGGGAGCTGTTTTTT
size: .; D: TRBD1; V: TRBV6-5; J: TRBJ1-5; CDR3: CASSPGTATQPQHF; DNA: TGTGCCAGCAGCCCCGGGACAGCCACTCAGCCCCAGCATTTT
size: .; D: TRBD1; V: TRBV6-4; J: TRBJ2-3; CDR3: CASRRDRNTDTQYF; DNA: TGTGCCAGCAGGAGGGACAGGAACACAGATACGCAGTATTTT